Shown below are 6 T cell receptor beta chains from a single sample sequenced in a study of CD4 T cells in relation to SARS-CoV-2 and coronaviruses. The unexposed donors gave CD4+ T cells in about 2010-2018, prior to COVID-19. After approximately ten days of culture, CD4+ T cells were isolated. These receptors have no known antigen. The repertoire was sequenced with immunoSEQ multiplex PCR; TCRdb's copy has only in-frame clones and lacks some. The sample includes roughly 25,000 clones, more than 60% of them seen just once. Material: CD4+ T cells from PBMCs, cultured in vitro. All receptors come from a human donor in good health.

This clone was detected once. J is TRBJ2-5 and V is TRBV6-5; either TRBD1 or TRBD2 may supply D (5 bases each). CDR3 length: 13 amino acids. V lost 2 bases and J 5 bases, leaving 9 bases between the germline ends. Germline V gene lookup returns CDR1 MNHEY and CDR2 SVGAGI. Written as DNA, the CDR3 is TGTGCCAGCAGTTACGGTGGGACGGAGACCCAGTACTTC. Protein: CASSYGGTETQYF.

The chain has TRBV6-2 or TRBV6-3 and TRBJ2-7, with a tentative D call TRBD1 (6 bases). Trimming stripped 2 bases from V and 0 bases from J, with 11 bases between. CDR3 size: 15 residues. Per germline, CDR1 MNHEY and CDR2 SVGEGT. In DNA form, the CDR3 reads TGTGCCAGCAGTTACCCAAGACAGGTCTCCTACGAGCAGTACTTC. Its translation is CASSYPRQVSYEQYF.

J is TRBJ2-7 and V is TRBV18, with a weak D call TRBD1 (6 bases). Per germline, CDR1 KGHSH and CDR2 LQKENI. The length of the CDR3 is 14 residues. V shed 5 bases and J shed 2 bases, with 13 bases lying between them. The CDR3 DNA follows: TGTGCCAGCTCAGCCGGACAGATCACCTACGAGCAGTACTTC. Its translation is CASSAGQITYEQYF. The full variable domain, completed using reference TRBV18 and TRBJ2-7, is NAGVMQNPRHLVRRRGQEARLRCSPMKGHSHVYWYRQLPEEGLKFMVYLQKENIIDESGMPKERFSAEFPKEGPSILRIQQVVRGDSAAYFCASSAGQITYEQYFGPGTRLTVT.

The chain links TRBV10-3 to TRBJ2-7, with D perhaps matching TRBD1 (5 bases). The V and J ends lost 6 bases and 0 bases respectively, with 12 bases between them. Germline CDR1 reads ENHRY; CDR2 reads SYGVKD. CDR3 size: 14 residues. The CDR3 DNA is TGTGCCATCAGGCCACAGGTAAACTCCTACGAGCAGTACTTC. This gives the protein CAIRPQVNSYEQYF.

This clone was counted a few times. V gene TRBV7-8 combines with J gene TRBJ1-1; no reliable D call. Germline V gene sequence: CDR1 SGHVS, CDR2 FQNEAQ. The V gene lost 2 bases and the J gene lost 1 base, with 8 bases spanning the gap. This CDR3 has 14 residues. In DNA, the CDR3 is TGTGCCAGCAGCTTAACATACAGGAACACTGAAGCTTTCTTT. Its translation: CASSLTYRNTEAFF. Full variable domain (remainder filled in from reference TRBV7-8 and TRBJ1-1): GAGVSQSPRYKVAKRGQDVALRCDPISGHVSLFWYQQALGQGPEFLTYFQNEAQLDKSGLPSDRFFAERPEGSVSTLKIQRTQQEDSAVYLCASSLTYRNTEAFFGQGTRLTVV.

The chain is built from TRBV24-1 and TRBJ2-7; no reliable D call. V gave up 2 bases and J gave up 4 bases, with 8 bases separating them. Per germline, CDR1 KGHDR and CDR2 SFDVKD. This CDR3 comprises 13 residues. The CDR3 loop reads CATSDYLGYEQYF. CDR3 nucleotide sequence: TGTGCCACCAGTGATTATCTGGGGTACGAGCAGTACTTC.